This entry is about one TCR beta chain. Original processing notes: For nucleated cells, counts were estimated from reference gene primer amplification. This table comes from immunoSEQ multiplex PCR, and its TCRdb copy is limited to in-frame clones, with some not included. V and J calls and clone size are given by that table; D and trimming were obtained from the DNA. The sample shows roughly 60,000 clones, 65% to 90% of them seen only once. This entry is derived from a study of blood T cell repertoires in COVID-19. The overall study: The United States, Italy and Spain supplied acute and convalescent COVID-19 samples. PBMCs, B-cell-depleted T cells, or T cells were the source of the cDNA or gDNA that made up the material.

The CDR3 runs 15 residues. The V end was cut by 4 bases, the J end by 0 bases, with 9 bases between. Germline V gives CDR1 KGHSH, CDR2 LQKENI. The rearrangement links TRBV18 to TRBJ1-4; D is uncertain. The TCR comes from a human donor in a cohort sampled during active COVID-19. Input material: peripheral blood. Written as DNA, the CDR3 is TGTGCCAGCTCACTGGGCGTTGCAACTAATGAAAAACTGTTTTTT. Translation gives CASSLGVATNEKLFF. Variable domain in full (rest from reference TRBV18 and TRBJ1-4): NAGVMQNPRHLVRRRGQEARLRCSPMKGHSHVYWYRQLPEEGLKFMVYLQKENIIDESGMPKERFSAEFPKEGPSILRIQQVVRGDSAAYFCASSLGVATNEKLFFGSGTQLSVL.